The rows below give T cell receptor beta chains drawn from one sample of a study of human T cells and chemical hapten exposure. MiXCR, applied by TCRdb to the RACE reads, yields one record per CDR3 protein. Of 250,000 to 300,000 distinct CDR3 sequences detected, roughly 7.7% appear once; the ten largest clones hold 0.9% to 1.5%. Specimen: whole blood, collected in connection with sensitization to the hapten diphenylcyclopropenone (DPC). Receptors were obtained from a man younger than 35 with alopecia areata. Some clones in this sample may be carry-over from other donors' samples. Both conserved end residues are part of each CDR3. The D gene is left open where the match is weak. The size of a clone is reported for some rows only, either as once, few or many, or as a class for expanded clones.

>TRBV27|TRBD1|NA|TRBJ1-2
TGTGCCAGCAGTTTGGACAGGGTTTCGAATGGCTACACCTTC
CASSLDRVSNGYTF
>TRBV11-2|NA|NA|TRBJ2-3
TGTGCCAGCAGCTTATCGAGGTTCACAGATACGCAGTATTTT
CASSLSRFTDTQYF
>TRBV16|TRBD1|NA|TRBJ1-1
TGTGCCAGCAGCCAATTCCAGGGGGACACTGAAGCTTTCTTT
CASSQFQGDTEAFF
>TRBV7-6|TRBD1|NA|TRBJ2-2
TGTGCCGGCGACAGGGCCGGGGAGCTGTTTTTT
CAGDRAGELFF
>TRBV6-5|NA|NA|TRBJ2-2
TGTGCCAGCAGCTCGACAGGTCGCACCGGGGAGCTGTTTTTT
CASSSTGRTGELFF
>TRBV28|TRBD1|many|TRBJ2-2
TGTGCCAGCAGTTCCCGGGACAGGGACACCGGGGAGCTGTTTTTT
CASSSRDRDTGELFF
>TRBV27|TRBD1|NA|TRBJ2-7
TGTGCCAGCAGTTCATCCGGGACAGGGAAGAACGAGCAGTACTTC
CASSSSGTGKNEQYF
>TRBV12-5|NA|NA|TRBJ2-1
TGTGCTAGTGGTTTAACGGGTGGATACAATGAGCAGTTCTTC
CASGLTGGYNEQFF
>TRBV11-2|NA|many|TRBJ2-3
TGTGCCAGCAGCTCGCACACAGATACGCAGTATTTT
CASSSHTDTQYF
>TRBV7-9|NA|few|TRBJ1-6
TGTGCCAGCAGCAAGGAGGGGAGAGGGTCACCCCTCCACTTT
CASSKEGRGSPLHF
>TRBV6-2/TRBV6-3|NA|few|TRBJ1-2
TGTGCCAGCAGTTACAGGGGCAGTAACTATGGCTACACCTTC
CASSYRGSNYGYTF
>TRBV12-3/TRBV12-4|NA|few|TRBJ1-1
TGTGCCAGCAGTTTGCAGGGACACGAAGCTTTCTTT
CASSLQGHEAFF
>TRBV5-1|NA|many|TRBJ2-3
TGCGCCAGCAGCTTGGTTACGGCAAATACAGATACGCAGTATTTT
CASSLVTANTDTQYF
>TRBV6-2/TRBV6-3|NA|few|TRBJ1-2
TGTGCCAGCAGTTACAGTTCTATGAACTATGGCTACACCTTC
CASSYSSMNYGYTF
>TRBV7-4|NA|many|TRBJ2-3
TGTGCCAGCAGCTCCGGGGGTGCGCAGTATTTT
CASSSGGAQYF
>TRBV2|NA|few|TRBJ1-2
TGTGCCAGCAGGGACGGGAACTATGGCTACACCTTC
CASRDGNYGYTF
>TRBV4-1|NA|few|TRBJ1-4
TGCGCCAGCAGCCGCGAGTCCGGGGAAAAACTGTTTTTT
CASSRESGEKLFF
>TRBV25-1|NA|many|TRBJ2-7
TGTGCCAGCAGTCTTGCGGAGGGCAGGGTTTACGAGCAGTACTTC
CASSLAEGRVYEQYF
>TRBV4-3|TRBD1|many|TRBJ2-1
TGCGCCAGCAGCCAGGGGACAGGGGGCTCCTACAATGAGCAGTTCTTC
CASSQGTGGSYNEQFF
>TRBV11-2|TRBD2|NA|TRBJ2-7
TGTGCCAGCAGCCCAATCCGGACTAGCGGGGTCCGGGGATACGAGCAGTACTTC
CASSPIRTSGVRGYEQYF
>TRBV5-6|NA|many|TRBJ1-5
TGTGCCAGCAGCGTAAACAGGGACCAGCCCCAGCATTTT
CASSVNRDQPQHF
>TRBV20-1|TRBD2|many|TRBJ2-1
TGCAGTGCTACTAGCGGGGGTCTGGGGAATGAGCAGTTCTTC
CSATSGGLGNEQFF
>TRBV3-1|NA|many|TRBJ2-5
TGTGCCAGCAGCCAAGGTGCCGGGGAGACCCAGTACTTC
CASSQGAGETQYF
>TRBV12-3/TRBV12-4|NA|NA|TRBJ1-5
TGTGCCAGCAGTTTTAGTCCGAGGCAGGGTCGGCGCAAGGATCAGCCCCAGCATTTT
CASSFSPRQGRRKDQPQHF
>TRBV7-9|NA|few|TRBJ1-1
TGTGCCAGCAGCCCTCCACATGCGGGCACTGAAGCTTTCTTT
CASSPPHAGTEAFF
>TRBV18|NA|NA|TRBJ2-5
TGTGCCAGCTCACCACCGAACTACCGCAAGGCCCAAGAGACCCAGTACTTC
CASSPPNYRKAQETQYF
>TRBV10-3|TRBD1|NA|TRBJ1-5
TGTGCCATCAGTGTACAGGGGGATCAGCCCCAGCATTTT
CAISVQGDQPQHF
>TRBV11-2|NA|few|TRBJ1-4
TGTGCCAGCAGCTCCGGGACAAGCAATGAAAAACTGTTTTTT
CASSSGTSNEKLFF
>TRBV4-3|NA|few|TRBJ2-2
TGCGCCAGCAGCCATTTAACAGGGATAGGGTACGGCGGGGAGCTGTTTTTT
CASSHLTGIGYGGELFF
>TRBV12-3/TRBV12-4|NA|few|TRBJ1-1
TGTGCCAGCGAGGGCCCTACTGAAGCTTTCTTT
CASEGPTEAFF
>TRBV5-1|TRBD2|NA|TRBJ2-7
TGCGCCAGCAGCTCTACTAGCGGGGGGGCCGAGCAGTACTTC
CASSSTSGGAEQYF
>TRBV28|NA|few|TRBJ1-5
TGTGCCAGCAGCTCCCGACAGGTCTCGGGCAATCAGCCCCAGCATTTT
CASSSRQVSGNQPQHF
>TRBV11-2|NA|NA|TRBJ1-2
TGTGCCAGCATCAGGTCGGGCTTCTATGGCTACACCTTC
CASIRSGFYGYTF
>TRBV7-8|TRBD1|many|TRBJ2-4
TGTGCCAGCAGCTTATCCGGACAGGGGGAAATTCAGTACTTC
CASSLSGQGEIQYF
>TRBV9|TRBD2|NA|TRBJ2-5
TGTGCCAGCAGCGTAGATAGCGGGGGCCTCCAAGAGACCCAGTACTTC
CASSVDSGGLQETQYF
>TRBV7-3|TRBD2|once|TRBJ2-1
TGTGCCAGCAGCTTAGGGCTAGCGGGGAGCTCCTACAATGAGCAGTTCTTC
CASSLGLAGSSYNEQFF